These 28 T cell receptor beta chains came from one sample sequenced in a study of shared clonotypes between healthy human individuals. Repertoires were generated with immunoSEQ multiplex PCR, while TCRdb's copy carries only in-frame clones and drops some. The profile shows about 1 million clones, about 77% of them singletons. The sample consisted of memory CD4+ T cells sorted from blood. This sample's subset: CD45RA-negative fraction. These receptors were taken from a man aged 18-30 years in good health.

This sequence joins TRBV10-2 and TRBJ1-2; D is perhaps TRBD1 (6 bases). The germline V gene has CDR1 WSHSY and CDR2 SAAADI. The CDR3 has 11 amino acids. Between the trimmed V and J ends, which lost 4 bases and 12 bases, there was a span of 12 bases. The CDR3 is CASSGGTGNTF. The CDR3 DNA reads as TGCGCCAGCAGTGGGGGAACAGGGAACACCTTC.

This clone came up a few times. The chain couples TRBV9 to TRBJ1-1, with unresolved D. Looked up from germline, CDR1 is SGDLS and CDR2 is YYNGEE. The CDR3 is 14 amino acids. V was trimmed by 3 bases and J by 4 bases, leaving 13 bases between them. The CDR3 spells CASSAEHGRTEAFF. The CDR3 bases are TGTGCCAGCAGCGCGGAACATGGGCGCACTGAAGCTTTCTTT. The full variable domain, rest sourced from reference TRBV9 and TRBJ1-1, is DSGVTQTPKHLITATGQRVTLRCSPRSGDLSVYWYQQSLDQGLQFLIQYYNGEERAKGNILERFSAQQFPDLHSELNLSSLELGDSALYFCASSAEHGRTEAFFGQGTRLTVV.

This sequence joins TRBV5-1 and TRBJ1-4, with 9 bases identical to TRBD1. This CDR3 comprises 16 residues. Trimming cost V 4 bases and J 4 bases; bases outside gene matches: 8. Germline loops: CDR1 SGHRS, CDR2 YFSETQ. The CDR3 bases are TGCGCCAGCAGCCTCATTCCGGGACAGGGTAATGAAAAACTGTTTTTT. This gives the protein CASSLIPGQGNEKLFF.

The chain links TRBV28 to TRBJ1-4; 7 bases align to TRBD1. Germline V gene data show CDR1 as MDHEN and CDR2 as SYDVKM. V lost 6 bases, J lost 4 bases, and 11 bases stayed unmatched. This CDR3 spans 16 amino acids. The CDR3 DNA is TGTGCCAGCAGCTCGGACAGGAGGAGGATTAATGAAAAACTGTTTTTT. As protein: CASSSDRRRINEKLFF. The full variable domain, rest sourced from reference TRBV28 and TRBJ1-4, is DVKVTQSSRYLVKRTGEKVFLECVQDMDHENMFWYRQDPGLGLRLIYFSYDVKMKEKGDIPEGYSVSREKKERFSLILESASTNQTSMYLCASSSDRRRINEKLFFGSGTQLSVL.

The chain recombines TRBV6-6 with TRBJ2-4, with D maybe TRBD1 (5 bases). This CDR3 contains 13 residues. The V end lost 9 bases, the J end lost 7 bases, and 16 bases lay between the germline ends. Germline CDR1 reads MNHNY; CDR2 reads SVGAGI (reference sequence). The CDR3 protein is CASVQGSQNIQYF. Written as DNA, the CDR3 is TGTGCCAGTGTCCAGGGATCGCAGAACATTCAGTACTTC.

This clone was observed once. The chain uses TRBV5-1 and TRBJ1-1, with TRBD1 identical over 8 bases. Losses at the gene ends were 4 bases for V and 4 bases for J; bases not matched to a gene: 9. This CDR3 is built from 15 residues. Germline values: CDR1 SGHRS, CDR2 YFSETQ. CDR3 loop: CASSTAGQGSTEAFF. In nucleotides, the CDR3 is TGCGCCAGCAGCACGGCCGGACAGGGTAGCACTGAAGCTTTCTTT. Full variable domain (outside the CDR3, taken from reference TRBV5-1 and TRBJ1-1): KAGVTQTPRYLIKTRGQQVTLSCSPISGHRSVSWYQQTPGQGLQFLFEYFSETQRNKGNFPGRFSGRQFSNSRSEMNVSTLELGDSALYLCASSTAGQGSTEAFFGQGTRLTVV.

This clone was counted between two and nine times. Other DNA sequences within the sample encode an identical CDR3. The chain is built from TRBV30 and TRBJ1-5; D gene uncertain. CDR1 is GTSNPN, CDR2 SVGIG, per germline (reference sequence). V was trimmed by 0 bases and J by 4 bases, leaving 7 bases between them. The CDR3 extends over 13 amino acids. CDR3 nucleotide sequence: TGTGCCTGGAGTGTATCTGGGAATCAGCCCCAGCATTTT. Its translation: CAWSVSGNQPQHF.

With regard to this clone: Different DNA sequences within this sample yield the same CDR3. The rearrangement uses TRBV5-4 and TRBJ2-3, with D possibly matching TRBD2 (6 bases). The CDR3 is 13 residues long. Germline assignment: CDR1 SGHNT and CDR2 YYREEE (reference sequence). V shed 3 bases and J shed 4 bases, with 9 bases lying between them. CDR3 amino acids: CASSSGGPDTQYF. CDR3 bases: TGTGCCAGCAGCTCAGGAGGGCCAGATACGCAGTATTTT.

This chain connects TRBV28 to TRBJ2-5, with D maybe TRBD1 (6 bases). In germline, CDR1 is MDHEN, CDR2 SYDVKM. The CDR3 is 19 amino acids. Trimming took off 0 bases at V and 4 bases at J, with 24 bases between the two ends. Written as DNA, the CDR3 is TGTGCCAGCAGTTTATGGCCCTGGGCAGGGGTGCGTGAGGGAGAGACCCAGTACTTC. Protein: CASSLWPWAGVREGETQYF.

V is TRBV28 and J is TRBJ2-5; TRBD2 matches at 10 bases. J lost 2 bases, V lost 4 bases, and 4 bases had no gene match. Germline-derived CDR1 and CDR2 are MDHEN and SYDVKM. CDR3 length equals 15 residues. The CDR3 region is CASSSSGGRQETQYF. For the CDR3, the DNA is TGTGCCAGCAGTTCTAGCGGGGGACGTCAAGAGACCCAGTACTTC.

The chain carries TRBV30 and TRBJ2-7; 11 bases map to TRBD2. From germline, CDR1 is GTSNPN and CDR2 SVGIG (reference sequence). The CDR3 has 15 residues. After removal of 3 bases from V and 1 base from J, the junction contained 5 bases not matched to a gene. The CDR3 region is CAWSAGTSGSYEQYF. CDR3 in DNA: TGTGCCTGGAGCGCCGGGACTAGCGGTTCCTACGAGCAGTACTTC.

Comments on this clone: A read error may be the cause here, since a much bigger clone is one base away. The rearrangement joins TRBV4-1 to TRBJ1-1, with D uncertain. This CDR3 spans 16 amino acids. The V and J ends lost 1 base and 1 base respectively, with 13 bases between them. Germline loops: CDR1 MGHRA, CDR2 YSYEKL. CDR3 amino acids: CASSQGLDGENTEAFF. DNA for the CDR3: TGCGCCAGCAGCCAAGGGTTGGACGGGGAGAACACTGAAGCTTTCTTT.

This clone was seen a few times. The CDR3 here is CASSLPSGVLDNNEQFF. The CDR3, as DNA: TGTGCCAGCAGTTTACCTAGCGGGGTCCTAGACAACAATGAGCAGTTCTTC. The chain employs TRBV28 and TRBJ2-1, with 9 bases identical to TRBD2. The CDR3 is 17 residues long. Per the germline V gene, CDR1 is MDHEN and CDR2 is SYDVKM. The ends lost 2 bases at V and 5 bases at J; junction bases unmatched: 10.

This clone turned up a few times. This rearrangement joins TRBV5-6 to TRBJ2-7; D is possibly TRBD1 (6 bases). There are 13 residues in the CDR3. Germline V gene data show CDR1 as SGHDT and CDR2 as YYEEEE. V lost 4 bases and J lost 3, with 11 bases in between. CDR3: CASSADRSYEQYF. In nucleotides, the CDR3 is TGTGCCAGCAGCGCGGACAGAAGCTACGAGCAGTACTTC.

This clone was recorded once. The gene calls are TRBV4-3 and TRBJ2-5; D not resolved. CDR1 and CDR2 (germline): LGHNA, YSLEER. With 2 bases removed from V and 4 bases from J, the gap between germline ends came to 14 bases. CDR3 length: 15 amino acids. CDR3 coding DNA: TGCGCCAGCAGCCAAAATGTAGTACGGGCAGAGACCCAGTACTTC. It translates to CASSQNVVRAETQYF.

This clone was counted once. This rearrangement joins TRBV6-1 to TRBJ2-7, with 13 bases aligning to TRBD2. The V and J ends lost 2 bases and 10 bases, in that order; junction bases with no gene match: 5. Germline V gene lookup returns CDR1 MNHNS and CDR2 SASEGT. The CDR3 consists of 14 residues. Written as DNA, the CDR3 is TGTGCCAGCAGTGAAAGACTAGCGGGGGGACCACAGTACTTC. This encodes CASSERLAGGPQYF.

This rearrangement joins TRBV7-8 to TRBJ1-5; no clear D. CDR3 size: 17 residues. CDR1 and CDR2 (germline): SGHVS, FQNEAQ. V lost 1 base, J lost 3 bases, and 16 bases lay in between. The CDR3 region has the DNA TGTGCCAGCAGCTTAGTTAGCGTTGTAGGGCACAATCAGCCCCAGCATTTT. Translation: CASSLVSVVGHNQPQHF.

The rearrangement uses TRBV4-1 and TRBJ2-7; 7 nucleotides agree with TRBD2. The CDR3 has 14 residues. Trimming took 4 bases from V and 2 from J; bases not matched to a gene: 5. CDR1 and CDR2 (germline): MGHRA, YSYEKL. The CDR3 reads CASSRGLGAYEQYF. The CDR3, as DNA: TGCGCCAGCAGCCGAGGACTAGGGGCCTACGAGCAGTACTTC.

V is TRBV7-2 and J is TRBJ2-1, with 7 bases fitting TRBD1. V lost 5 bases to trimming and J lost 0 bases; unmatched junction nucleotides: 4. The CDR3 has 15 amino acids. In germline, CDR1 is SGHTA, CDR2 FQGNSA. The CDR3 sequence: CASSEDRSSYNEQFF. The CDR3 DNA reads as TGTGCCAGCAGCGAGGACAGGAGCTCCTACAATGAGCAGTTCTTC.

This chain links TRBV9 with TRBJ2-2; 10 nucleotides line up with TRBD1. Germline CDR1 and CDR2: SGDLS and YYNGEE. The CDR3 consists of 16 residues. The trim removed 4 bases at V and 0 bases at J, leaving 3 bases unmatched. CDR3 loop: CASSPGTGANTGELFF. The CDR3 DNA follows: TGTGCCAGCAGCCCCGGGACAGGGGCGAACACCGGGGAGCTGTTTTTT.

The chain carries TRBV7-2 and TRBJ2-3, with a weak D call TRBD2 (5 bases). CDR3 length: 13 residues. Trimming removed 7 bases from V and 2 bases from J, with 10 bases in between. Germline V gene data show CDR1 as SGHTA and CDR2 as FQGNSA. CDR3 residues: CASTYSDTDTQYF. Here the CDR3 DNA reads TGTGCCAGCACCTATAGCGACACAGATACGCAGTATTTT.

The chain employs TRBV27 and TRBJ2-7, with TRBD2 identical over 7 bases. Germline V gene sequence: CDR1 MNHEY, CDR2 SMNVEV (reference sequence). J lost 2 bases, V lost 6 bases, and 7 bases had no gene match. The CDR3 has 14 amino acids. CDR3 DNA: TGTGCCAGCAGCATTAGGACTAGGGCCTACGAGCAGTACTTC. It encodes CASSIRTRAYEQYF.

The chain employs TRBV18 and TRBJ2-5, with D perhaps assigned TRBD1 or TRBD2 (5 bases each). The CDR3 runs to 13 residues. V was pared by 4 bases and J by 2 bases, with 8 bases between. CDR1 KGHSH and CDR2 LQKENI come from the germline V gene. In DNA form, the CDR3 reads TGTGCCAGCTCACGGGACGTACAAGAGACCCAGTACTTC. It is translated as CASSRDVQETQYF.

The V call is TRBV7-9, the J call TRBJ1-4, with TRBD1 as a possible D gene (5 bases). CDR3 length equals 16 residues. Germline V gene data show CDR1 as SEHNR and CDR2 as FQNEAQ (reference sequence). V was shortened by 3 bases and J by 0 bases, with 11 bases between the two germline ends. In DNA form, the CDR3 reads TGTGCCAGCAGCTTCGGGGCTTTTACAACTAATGAAAAACTGTTTTTT. Protein product: CASSFGAFTTNEKLFF.

The rearrangement joins TRBV5-1 to TRBJ2-7; 7 positions agree with TRBD1. This CDR3 comprises 14 residues. The germline V gene encodes CDR1 SGHRS and CDR2 YFSETQ. V was clipped by 5 bases and J by 0 bases; unmatched bases: 5. CDR3 sequence reads: CASRTGTASYEQYF. Written as DNA, the CDR3 is TGCGCCAGCAGAACCGGGACAGCCTCCTACGAGCAGTACTTC.

This clone showed up just a few times. One end of the junction fails to match germline, which may point to a read error. The J gene is TRBJ2-3, the V gene TRBV25-1; the D gene could be TRBD1 or TRBD2 (5 bases each). Germline-derived CDR1 and CDR2 are MGHDK and SYGVNS. The CDR3 has 16 amino acids. In DNA form, the CDR3 reads TGTGCCAGCAGTCCGAGCGAGGGGCAGGCAACAGGTACGCAGTATTTT. Encoded protein: CASSPSEGQATGTQYF. The full variable domain, with the rest looked up from reference TRBV25-1 and TRBJ2-3, is EADIYQTPRYLVIGTGKKITLECSQTMGHDKMYWYQQDPGMELHLIHYSYGVNSTEKGDLSSESTVSRIRTEHFPLTLESARPSHTSQYLCASSPSEGQATGTQYFGPGTRLTVL.

The chain links TRBV4-1 to TRBJ2-3, with 7 bases aligning to TRBD2. The CDR3 is 15 residues long. The germline V gene encodes CDR1 MGHRA and CDR2 YSYEKL. Trimming removed 1 base from V and 0 bases from J; junction bases left unmatched: 1. The CDR3 spells CASSQVGLSTDTQYF. As DNA, the CDR3 is TGCGCCAGCAGCCAAGTGGGACTAAGCACAGATACGCAGTATTTT.

The rearrangement uses TRBV19 and TRBJ2-1; 7 positions match TRBD2. V was pared by 3 bases and J by 7 bases, with 12 bases of the junction left unmatched. This CDR3 spans 16 amino acids. CDR1 LNHDA and CDR2 SQIVND come from the germline V gene (reference sequence). CDR3: CASSIWARLAKNEQFF. In DNA, the CDR3 is TGTGCCAGTAGTATCTGGGCGCGACTAGCCAAAAATGAGCAGTTCTTC.